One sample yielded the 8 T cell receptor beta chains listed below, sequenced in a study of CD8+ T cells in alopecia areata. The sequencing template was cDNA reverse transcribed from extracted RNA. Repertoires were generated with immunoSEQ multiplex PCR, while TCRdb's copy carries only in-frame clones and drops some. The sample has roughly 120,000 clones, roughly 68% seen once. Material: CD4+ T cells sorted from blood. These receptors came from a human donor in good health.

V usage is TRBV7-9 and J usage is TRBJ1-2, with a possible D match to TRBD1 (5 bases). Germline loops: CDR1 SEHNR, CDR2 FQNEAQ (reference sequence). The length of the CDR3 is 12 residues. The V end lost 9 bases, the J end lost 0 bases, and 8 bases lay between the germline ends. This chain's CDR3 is CASGASNYGYTF. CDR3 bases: TGTGCCAGTGGGGCGTCTAACTATGGCTACACCTTC.

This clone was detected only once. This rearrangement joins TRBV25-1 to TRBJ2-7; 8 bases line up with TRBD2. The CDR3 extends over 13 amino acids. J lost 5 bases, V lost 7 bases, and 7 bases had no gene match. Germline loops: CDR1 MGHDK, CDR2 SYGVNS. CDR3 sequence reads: CASTGGRYNEQYF. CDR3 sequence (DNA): TGTGCCAGCACGGGGGGGCGTTATAACGAGCAGTACTTC.

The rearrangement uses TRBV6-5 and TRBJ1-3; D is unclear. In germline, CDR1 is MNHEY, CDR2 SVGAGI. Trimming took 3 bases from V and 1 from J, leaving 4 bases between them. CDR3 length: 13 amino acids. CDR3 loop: CASSYGSGNTIYF. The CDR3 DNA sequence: TGTGCCAGCAGTTATGGGTCTGGAAACACCATATATTTT.

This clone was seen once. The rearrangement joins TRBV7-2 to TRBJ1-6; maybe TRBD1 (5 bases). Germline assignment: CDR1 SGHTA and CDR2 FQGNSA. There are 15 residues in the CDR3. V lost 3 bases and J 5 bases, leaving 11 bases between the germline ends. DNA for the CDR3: TGTGCCAGCAGCTTCCTACAGGAAAATAATTCACCCCTCCACTTT. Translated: CASSFLQENNSPLHF. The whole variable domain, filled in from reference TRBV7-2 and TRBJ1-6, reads GAGVSQSPSNKVTEKGKDVELRCDPISGHTALYWYRQSLGQGLEFLIYFQGNSAPDKSGLPSDRFSAERTGGSVSTLTIQRTQQEDSAVYLCASSFLQENNSPLHFGNGTRLTVT.

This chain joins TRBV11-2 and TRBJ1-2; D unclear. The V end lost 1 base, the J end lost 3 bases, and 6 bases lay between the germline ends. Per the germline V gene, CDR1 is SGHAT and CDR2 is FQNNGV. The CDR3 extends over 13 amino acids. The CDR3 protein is CASSLAPHYGYTF. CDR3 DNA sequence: TGTGCCAGCAGCTTAGCCCCCCACTATGGCTACACCTTC.

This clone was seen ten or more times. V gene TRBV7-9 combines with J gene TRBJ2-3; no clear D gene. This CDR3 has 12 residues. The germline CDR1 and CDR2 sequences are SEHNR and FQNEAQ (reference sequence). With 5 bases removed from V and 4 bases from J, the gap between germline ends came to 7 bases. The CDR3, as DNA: TGTGCCAGCAGCGCAGCCCCAGATACGCAGTATTTT. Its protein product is CASSAAPDTQYF. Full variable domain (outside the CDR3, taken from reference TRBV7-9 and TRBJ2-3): DTGVSQNPRHKITKRGQNVTFRCDPISEHNRLYWYRQTLGQGPEFLTYFQNEAQLEKSRLLSDRFSAERPKGSFSTLEIQRTEQGDSAMYLCASSAAPDTQYFGPGTRLTVL.

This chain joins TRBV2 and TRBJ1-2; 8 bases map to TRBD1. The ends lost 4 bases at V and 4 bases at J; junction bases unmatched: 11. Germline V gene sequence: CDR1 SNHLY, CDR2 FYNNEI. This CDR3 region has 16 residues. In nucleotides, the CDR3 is TGTGCCAGCAGTGTGGGAGCAGACAGGGGCGGCTATGGCTACACCTTC. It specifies CASSVGADRGGYGYTF.

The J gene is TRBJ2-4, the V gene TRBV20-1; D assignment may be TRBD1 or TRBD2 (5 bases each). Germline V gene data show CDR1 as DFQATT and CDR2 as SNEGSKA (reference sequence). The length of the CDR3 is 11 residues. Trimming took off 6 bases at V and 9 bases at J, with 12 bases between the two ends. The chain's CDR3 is CSAPGTSIQYF. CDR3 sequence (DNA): TGCAGTGCCCCTGGGACGTCCATTCAGTACTTC.